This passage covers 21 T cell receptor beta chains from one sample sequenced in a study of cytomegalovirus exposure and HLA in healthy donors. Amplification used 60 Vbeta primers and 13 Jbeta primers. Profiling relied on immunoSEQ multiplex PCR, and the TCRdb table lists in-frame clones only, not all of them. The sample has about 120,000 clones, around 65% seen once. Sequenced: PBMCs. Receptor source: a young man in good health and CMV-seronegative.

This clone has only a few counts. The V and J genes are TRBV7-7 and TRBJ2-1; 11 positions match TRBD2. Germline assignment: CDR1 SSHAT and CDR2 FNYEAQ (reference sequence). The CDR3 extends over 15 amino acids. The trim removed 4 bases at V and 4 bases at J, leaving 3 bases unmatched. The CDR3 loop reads CASSSGLAEYNEQFF. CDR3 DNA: TGTGCCAGCAGCTCGGGACTAGCGGAGTACAATGAGCAGTTCTTC.

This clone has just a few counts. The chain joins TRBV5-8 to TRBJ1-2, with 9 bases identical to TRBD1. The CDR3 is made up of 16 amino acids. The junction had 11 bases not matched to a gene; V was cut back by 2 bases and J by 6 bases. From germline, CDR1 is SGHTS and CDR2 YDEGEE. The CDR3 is CASSFVLIGQGHGYTF. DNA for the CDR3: TGTGCCAGCAGCTTTGTCCTGATCGGACAGGGGCATGGCTACACCTTC.

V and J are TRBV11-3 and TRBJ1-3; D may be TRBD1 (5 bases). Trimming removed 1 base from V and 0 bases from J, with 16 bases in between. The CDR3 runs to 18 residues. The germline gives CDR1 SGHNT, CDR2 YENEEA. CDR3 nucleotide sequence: TGTGCCAGCAGCTTAGGGGTTCTTCCAAGGGGCTCTGGAAACACCATATATTTT. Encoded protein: CASSLGVLPRGSGNTIYF.

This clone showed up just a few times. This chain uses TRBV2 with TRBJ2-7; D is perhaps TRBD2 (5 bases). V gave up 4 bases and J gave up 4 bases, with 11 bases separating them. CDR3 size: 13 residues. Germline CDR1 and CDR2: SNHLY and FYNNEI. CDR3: CASSGRALYEQYF. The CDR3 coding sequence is TGTGCCAGCAGTGGGCGGGCACTTTACGAGCAGTACTTC.

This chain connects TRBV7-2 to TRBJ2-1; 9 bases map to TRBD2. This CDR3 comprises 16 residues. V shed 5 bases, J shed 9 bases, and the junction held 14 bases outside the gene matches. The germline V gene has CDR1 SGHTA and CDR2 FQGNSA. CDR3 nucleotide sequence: TGTGCCAGCAGCACACTAGGGGGCGGGAGGGCCCGTGAGCAGTTCTTC. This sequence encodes CASSTLGGGRAREQFF.

CDR3 loop: CASSPGQANQPQHF. The CDR3 DNA is TGTGCCAGCAGCCCAGGACAGGCAAATCAGCCCCAGCATTTT. This chain connects TRBV7-9 to TRBJ1-5; 7 bases align to TRBD1. CDR3 length equals 14 residues. The germline V gene has CDR1 SEHNR and CDR2 FQNEAQ (reference sequence). With 5 bases clipped from V and 4 bases from J, the junction kept 5 bases outside the gene matches.

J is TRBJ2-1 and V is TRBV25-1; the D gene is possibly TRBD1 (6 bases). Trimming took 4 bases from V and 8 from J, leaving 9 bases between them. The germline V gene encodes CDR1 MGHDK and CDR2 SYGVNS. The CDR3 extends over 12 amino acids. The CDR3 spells CASSAYRDEQFF. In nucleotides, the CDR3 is TGTGCCAGCAGTGCCTACAGGGATGAGCAGTTCTTC. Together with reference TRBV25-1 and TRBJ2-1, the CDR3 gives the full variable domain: EADIYQTPRYLVIGTGKKITLECSQTMGHDKMYWYQQDPGMELHLIHYSYGVNSTEKGDLSSESTVSRIRTEHFPLTLESARPSHTSQYLCASSAYRDEQFFGPGTRLTVL.

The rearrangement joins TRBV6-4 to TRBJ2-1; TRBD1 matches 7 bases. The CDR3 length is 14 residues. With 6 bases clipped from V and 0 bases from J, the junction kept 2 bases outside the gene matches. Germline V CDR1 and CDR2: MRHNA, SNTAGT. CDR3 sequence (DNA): TGTGCCAGCAGCCGGGACAGCTCCTACAATGAGCAGTTCTTC. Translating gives CASSRDSSYNEQFF.

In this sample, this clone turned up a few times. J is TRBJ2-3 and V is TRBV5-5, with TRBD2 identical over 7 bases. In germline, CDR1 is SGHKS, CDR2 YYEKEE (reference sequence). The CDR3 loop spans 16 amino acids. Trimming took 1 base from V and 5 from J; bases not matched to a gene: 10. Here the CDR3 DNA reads TGTGCCAGCAGCTTGACAGGCGGGGGTTCCCAAGATACGCAGTATTTT. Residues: CASSLTGGGSQDTQYF.

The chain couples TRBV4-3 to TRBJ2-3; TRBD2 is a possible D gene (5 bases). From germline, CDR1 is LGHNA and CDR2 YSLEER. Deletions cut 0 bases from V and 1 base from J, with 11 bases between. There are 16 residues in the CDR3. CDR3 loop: CASSQEVTGGTDTQYF. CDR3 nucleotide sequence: TGCGCCAGCAGCCAAGAGGTGACCGGGGGCACAGATACGCAGTATTTT.

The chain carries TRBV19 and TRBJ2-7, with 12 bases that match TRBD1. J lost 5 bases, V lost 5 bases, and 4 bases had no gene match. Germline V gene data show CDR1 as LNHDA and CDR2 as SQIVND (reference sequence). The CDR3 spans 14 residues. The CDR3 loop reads CASSDGTGGDEQYF. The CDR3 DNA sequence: TGTGCCAGTAGTGACGGGACAGGGGGCGACGAGCAGTACTTC.

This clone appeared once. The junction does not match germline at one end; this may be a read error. DNA for the CDR3: TGTGCCAGCAGCCCAGGTCATCGGCTAGCGGGGTCCACATATACGCAGTATTTT. Amino acids: CASSPGHRLAGSTYTQYF. V usage is TRBV5-4 and J usage is TRBJ2-3; 9 bases line up with TRBD2. Germline lookup yields CDR1 SGHNT and CDR2 YYREEE (reference sequence). This CDR3 has 18 amino acids. Looking up the rest from reference TRBV5-4 and TRBJ2-3 gives the full variable domain: ETGVTQSPTHLIKTRGQQVTLRCSSQSGHNTVSWYQQALGQGPQFIFQYYREEENGRGNFPPRFSGLQFPNYSSELNVNALELDDSALYLCASSPGHRLAGSTYTQYFGPGTRLTVL.

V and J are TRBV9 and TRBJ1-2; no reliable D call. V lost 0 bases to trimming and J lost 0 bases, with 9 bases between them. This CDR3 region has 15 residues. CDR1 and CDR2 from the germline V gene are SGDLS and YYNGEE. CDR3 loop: CASSVVRETNYGYTF. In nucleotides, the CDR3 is TGTGCCAGCAGCGTAGTGAGGGAGACTAACTATGGCTACACCTTC.

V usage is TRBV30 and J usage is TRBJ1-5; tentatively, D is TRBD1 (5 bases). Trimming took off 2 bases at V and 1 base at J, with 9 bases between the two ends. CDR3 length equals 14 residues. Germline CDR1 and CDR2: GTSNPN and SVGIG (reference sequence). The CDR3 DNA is TGTGCCTGGAGTACAGGATCCAGCAATCAGCCCCAGCATTTT. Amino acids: CAWSTGSSNQPQHF. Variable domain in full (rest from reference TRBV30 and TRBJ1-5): SQTIHQWPATLVQPVGSPLSLECTVEGTSNPNLYWYRQAAGRGLQLLFYSVGIGQISSEVPQNLSASRPQDRQFILSSKKLLLSDSGFYLCAWSTGSSNQPQHFGDGTRLSIL.

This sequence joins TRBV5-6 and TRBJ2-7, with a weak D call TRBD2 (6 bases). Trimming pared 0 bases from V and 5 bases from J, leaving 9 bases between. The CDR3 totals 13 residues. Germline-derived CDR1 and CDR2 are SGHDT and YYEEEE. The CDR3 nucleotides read TGTGCCAGCAGCTTGGTCCAGCGGGACGAGCAGTACTTC. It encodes CASSLVQRDEQYF.

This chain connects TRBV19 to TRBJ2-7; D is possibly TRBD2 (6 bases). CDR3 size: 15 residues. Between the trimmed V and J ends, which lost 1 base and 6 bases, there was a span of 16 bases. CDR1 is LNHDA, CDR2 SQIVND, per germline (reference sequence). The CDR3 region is CASSIGGGIFSEQYF. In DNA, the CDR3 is TGTGCCAGTAGTATAGGTGGCGGGATATTTTCCGAGCAGTACTTC.

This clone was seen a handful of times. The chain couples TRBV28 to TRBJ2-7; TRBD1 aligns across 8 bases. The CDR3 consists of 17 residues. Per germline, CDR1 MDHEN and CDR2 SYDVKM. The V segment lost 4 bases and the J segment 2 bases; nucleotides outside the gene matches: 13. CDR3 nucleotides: TGTGCCAGCAGTTCCTCCCCCAGGGGGCGGCCCACCTACGAGCAGTACTTC. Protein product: CASSSSPRGRPTYEQYF.

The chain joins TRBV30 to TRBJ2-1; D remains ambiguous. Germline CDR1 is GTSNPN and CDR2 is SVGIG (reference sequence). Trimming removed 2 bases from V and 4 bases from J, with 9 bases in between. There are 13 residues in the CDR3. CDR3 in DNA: TGTGCCTGGAGTAGTCCAGTATACAATGAGCAGTTCTTC. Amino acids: CAWSSPVYNEQFF.

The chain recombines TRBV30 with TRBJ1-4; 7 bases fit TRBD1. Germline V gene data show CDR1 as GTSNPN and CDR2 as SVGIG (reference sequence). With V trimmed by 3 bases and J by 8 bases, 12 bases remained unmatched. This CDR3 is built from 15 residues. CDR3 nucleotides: TGTGCCTGGAGACCTCCGGGACAGTGGCAGGAAAAACTGTTTTTT. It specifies CAWRPPGQWQEKLFF.

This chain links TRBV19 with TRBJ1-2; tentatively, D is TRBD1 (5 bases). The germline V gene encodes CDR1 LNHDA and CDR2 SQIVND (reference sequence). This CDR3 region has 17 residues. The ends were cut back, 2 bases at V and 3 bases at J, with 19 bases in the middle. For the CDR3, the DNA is TGTGCCAGTAGTATACCCCCACGGCAGGGTTGGCACTATGGCTACACCTTC. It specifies CASSIPPRQGWHYGYTF.

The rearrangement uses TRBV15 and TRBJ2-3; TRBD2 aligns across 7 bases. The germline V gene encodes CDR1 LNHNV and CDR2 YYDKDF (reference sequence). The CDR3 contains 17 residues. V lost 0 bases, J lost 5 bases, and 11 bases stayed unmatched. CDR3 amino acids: CATSRDKGLGGEDTQYF. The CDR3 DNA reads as TGTGCCACCAGCAGAGATAAGGGCTTGGGAGGGGAAGATACGCAGTATTTT.